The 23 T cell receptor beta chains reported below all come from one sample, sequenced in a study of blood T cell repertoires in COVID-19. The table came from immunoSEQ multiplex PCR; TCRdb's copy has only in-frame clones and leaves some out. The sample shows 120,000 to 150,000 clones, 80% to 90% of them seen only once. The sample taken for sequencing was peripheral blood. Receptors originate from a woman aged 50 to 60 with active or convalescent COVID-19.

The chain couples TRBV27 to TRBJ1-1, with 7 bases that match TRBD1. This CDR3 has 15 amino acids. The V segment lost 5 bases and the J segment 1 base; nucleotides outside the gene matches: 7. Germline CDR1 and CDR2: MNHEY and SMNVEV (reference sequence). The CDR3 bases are TGTGCCAGCAGTGCCAGACAGGGTAGGAACACTGAAGCTTTCTTT. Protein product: CASSARQGRNTEAFF.

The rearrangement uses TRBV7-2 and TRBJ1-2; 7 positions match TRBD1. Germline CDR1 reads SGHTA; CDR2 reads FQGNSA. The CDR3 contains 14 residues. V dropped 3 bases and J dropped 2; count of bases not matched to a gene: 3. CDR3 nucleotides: TGTGCCAGCAGCTTGGACAGGCTAAACTATGGCTACACCTTC. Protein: CASSLDRLNYGYTF.

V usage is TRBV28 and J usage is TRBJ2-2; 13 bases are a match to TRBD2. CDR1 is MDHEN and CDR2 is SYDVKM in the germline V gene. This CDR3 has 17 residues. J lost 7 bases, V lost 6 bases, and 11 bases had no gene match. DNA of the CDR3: TGTGCCAGCAGCTCCGGGACTAGCGGGGAAGATGTCGGGGAGCTGTTTTTT. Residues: CASSSGTSGEDVGELFF.

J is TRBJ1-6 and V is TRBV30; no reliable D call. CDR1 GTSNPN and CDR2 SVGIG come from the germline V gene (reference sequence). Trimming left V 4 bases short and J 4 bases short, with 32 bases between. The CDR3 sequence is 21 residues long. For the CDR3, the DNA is TGTGCCTGGACCGGGAGTCGAGCAAGAAAGTCTCAAGCGCTTTATAATTCACCCCTCCACTTT. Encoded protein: CAWTGSRARKSQALYNSPLHF.

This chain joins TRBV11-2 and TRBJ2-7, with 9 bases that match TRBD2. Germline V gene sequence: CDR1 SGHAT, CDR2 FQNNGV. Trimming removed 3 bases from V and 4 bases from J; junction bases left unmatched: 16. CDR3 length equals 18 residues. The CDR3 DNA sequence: TGTGCCAGCAGCTTGCTGAGAGCCGGGACTAGCCTTCGTTACGAGCAGTACTTC. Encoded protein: CASSLLRAGTSLRYEQYF.

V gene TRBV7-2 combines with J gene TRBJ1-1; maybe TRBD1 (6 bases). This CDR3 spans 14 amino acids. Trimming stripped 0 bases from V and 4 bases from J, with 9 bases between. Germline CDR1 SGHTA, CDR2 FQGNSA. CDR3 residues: CASSLARGVTEAFF. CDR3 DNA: TGTGCCAGCAGCTTAGCCAGGGGAGTCACTGAAGCTTTCTTT. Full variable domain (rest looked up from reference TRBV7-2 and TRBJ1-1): GAGVSQSPSNKVTEKGKDVELRCDPISGHTALYWYRQSLGQGLEFLIYFQGNSAPDKSGLPSDRFSAERTGGSVSTLTIQRTQQEDSAVYLCASSLARGVTEAFFGQGTRLTVV.

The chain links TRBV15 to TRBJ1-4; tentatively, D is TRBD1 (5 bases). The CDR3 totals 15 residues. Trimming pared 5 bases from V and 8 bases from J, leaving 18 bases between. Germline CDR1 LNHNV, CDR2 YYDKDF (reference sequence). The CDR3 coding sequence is TGTGCCACCAGCCCGTCGGGGAGGGGAAACGAAAAACTGTTTTTT. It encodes CATSPSGRGNEKLFF.

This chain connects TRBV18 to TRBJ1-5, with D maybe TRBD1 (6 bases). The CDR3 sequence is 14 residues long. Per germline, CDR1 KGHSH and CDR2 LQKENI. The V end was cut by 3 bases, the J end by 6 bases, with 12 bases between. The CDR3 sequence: CASSPQGMSQPQHF. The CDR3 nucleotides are TGTGCCAGCTCACCTCAGGGGATGAGTCAGCCCCAGCATTTT.

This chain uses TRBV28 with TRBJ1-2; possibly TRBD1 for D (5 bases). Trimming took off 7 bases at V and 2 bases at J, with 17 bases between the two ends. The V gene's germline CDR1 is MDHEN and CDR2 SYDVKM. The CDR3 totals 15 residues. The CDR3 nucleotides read TGTGCCAGCACCGGCGGAGGGGTAAGGAACTATGGCTACACCTTC. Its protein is CASTGGGVRNYGYTF.

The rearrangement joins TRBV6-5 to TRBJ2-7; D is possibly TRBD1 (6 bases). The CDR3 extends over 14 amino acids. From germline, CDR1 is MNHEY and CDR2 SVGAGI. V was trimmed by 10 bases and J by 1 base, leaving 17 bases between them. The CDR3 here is CATSIQGLSYEQYF. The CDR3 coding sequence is TGTGCCACCTCAATACAGGGTTTGTCCTACGAGCAGTACTTC.

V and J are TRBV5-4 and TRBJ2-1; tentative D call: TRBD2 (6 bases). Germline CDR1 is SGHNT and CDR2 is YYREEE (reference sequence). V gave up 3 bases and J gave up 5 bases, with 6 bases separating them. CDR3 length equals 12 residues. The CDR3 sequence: CASSWGDNEQFF. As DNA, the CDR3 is TGTGCCAGCAGCTGGGGGGACAATGAGCAGTTCTTC.

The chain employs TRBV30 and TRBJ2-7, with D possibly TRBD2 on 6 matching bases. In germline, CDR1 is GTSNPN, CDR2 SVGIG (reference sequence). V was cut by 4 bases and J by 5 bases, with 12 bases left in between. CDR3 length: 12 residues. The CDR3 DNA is TGTGCCTGGACCCAGACGGGGGACGAGCAGTACTTC. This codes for CAWTQTGDEQYF.

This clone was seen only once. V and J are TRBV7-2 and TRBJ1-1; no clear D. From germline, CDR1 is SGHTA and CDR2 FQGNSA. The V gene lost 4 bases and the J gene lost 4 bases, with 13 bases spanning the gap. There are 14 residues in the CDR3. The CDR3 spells CASSSHAWSTEAFF. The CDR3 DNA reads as TGTGCCAGCAGCTCCCACGCGTGGAGCACTGAAGCTTTCTTT.

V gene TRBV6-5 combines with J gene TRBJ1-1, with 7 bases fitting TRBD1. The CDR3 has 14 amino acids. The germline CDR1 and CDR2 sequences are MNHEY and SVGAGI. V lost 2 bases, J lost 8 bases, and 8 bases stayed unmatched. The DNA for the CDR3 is TGTGCCAGCAGTTACACCGGGACAGCGAAAGAAGCTTTCTTT. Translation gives CASSYTGTAKEAFF.

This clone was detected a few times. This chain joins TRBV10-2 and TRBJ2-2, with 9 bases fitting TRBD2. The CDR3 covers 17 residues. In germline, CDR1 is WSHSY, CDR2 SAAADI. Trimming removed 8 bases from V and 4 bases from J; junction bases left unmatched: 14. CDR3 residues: CASSNGLAGVGTGELFF. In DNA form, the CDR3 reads TGCGCCAGCTCGAATGGGTTAGCGGGAGTGGGCACCGGGGAGCTGTTTTTT.

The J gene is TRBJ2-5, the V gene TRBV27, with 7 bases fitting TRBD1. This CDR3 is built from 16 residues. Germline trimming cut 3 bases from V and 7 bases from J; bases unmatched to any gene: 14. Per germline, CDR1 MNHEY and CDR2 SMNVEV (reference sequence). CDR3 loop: CASSLVGQPSKGTQYF. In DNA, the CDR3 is TGTGCCAGCAGTTTGGTGGGACAGCCGTCCAAAGGGACCCAGTACTTC.

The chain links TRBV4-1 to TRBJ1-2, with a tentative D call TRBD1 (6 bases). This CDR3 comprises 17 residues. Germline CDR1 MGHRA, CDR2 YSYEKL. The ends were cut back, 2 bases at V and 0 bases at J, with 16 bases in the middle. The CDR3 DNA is TGCGCCAGCAGCCAACCTCAACAGGGCGGAGCTAACTATGGCTACACCTTC. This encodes CASSQPQQGGANYGYTF.

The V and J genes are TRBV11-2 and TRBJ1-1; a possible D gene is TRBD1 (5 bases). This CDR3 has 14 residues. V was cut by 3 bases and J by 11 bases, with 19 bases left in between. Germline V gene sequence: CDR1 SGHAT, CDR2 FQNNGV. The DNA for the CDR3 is TGTGCCAGCAGCTTTGGGGGGTCGAGAAATGGGGCTTTCTTT. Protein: CASSFGGSRNGAFF.

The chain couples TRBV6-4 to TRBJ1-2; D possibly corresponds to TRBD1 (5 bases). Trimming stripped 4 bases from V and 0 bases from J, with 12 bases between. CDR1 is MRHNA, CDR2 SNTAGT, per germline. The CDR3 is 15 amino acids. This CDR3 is CASSAGPGANYGYTF. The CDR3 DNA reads TGTGCCAGCAGTGCGGGACCGGGAGCTAACTATGGCTACACCTTC.

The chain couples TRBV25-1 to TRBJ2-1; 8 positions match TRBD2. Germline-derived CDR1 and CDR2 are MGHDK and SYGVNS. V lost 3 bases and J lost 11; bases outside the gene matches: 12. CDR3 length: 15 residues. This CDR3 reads CASSDPPGGAVKQFF. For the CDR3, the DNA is TGTGCCAGCAGTGATCCCCCGGGGGGGGCCGTCAAGCAGTTCTTC.

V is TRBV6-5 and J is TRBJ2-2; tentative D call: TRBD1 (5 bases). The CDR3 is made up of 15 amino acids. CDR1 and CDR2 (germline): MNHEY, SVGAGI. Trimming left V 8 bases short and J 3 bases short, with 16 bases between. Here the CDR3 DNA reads TGTGCCAGCGGAAGAGGACAACCCTACACCGGGGAGCTGTTTTTT. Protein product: CASGRGQPYTGELFF.

The CDR3 DNA follows: TGTGCCAGCAGCGTAGCTGTGCGGGAGACCCAGTACTTC. Its translation is CASSVAVRETQYF. This chain uses TRBV9 with TRBJ2-5, with unresolved D. In germline, CDR1 is SGDLS, CDR2 YYNGEE. Trimming took off 0 bases at V and 5 bases at J, with 8 bases between the two ends. The CDR3 is 13 amino acids.

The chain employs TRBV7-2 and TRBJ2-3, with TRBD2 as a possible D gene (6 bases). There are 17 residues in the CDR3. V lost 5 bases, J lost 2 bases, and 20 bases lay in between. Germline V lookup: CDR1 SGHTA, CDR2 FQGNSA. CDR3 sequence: CASSRDSSGYYTDTQYF. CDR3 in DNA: TGTGCCAGCAGCCGGGACTCATCCGGATATTACACAGATACGCAGTATTTT. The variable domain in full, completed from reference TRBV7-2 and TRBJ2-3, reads GAGVSQSPSNKVTEKGKDVELRCDPISGHTALYWYRQSLGQGLEFLIYFQGNSAPDKSGLPSDRFSAERTGGSVSTLTIQRTQQEDSAVYLCASSRDSSGYYTDTQYFGPGTRLTVL.